The source of this T cell receptor (beta chain) is a study of cytomegalovirus exposure and HLA in healthy donors. Whole-study context: Inside one of the first data releases sat around 85 million unique TCRs taken from HLA-typed donors. General study results and limits: What a later analysis reportedly showed was that an Asian-associated ancestry cluster had fewer N-insertions than the approximately 670-donor mean. Previously analyzed data showed that most TCR beta V segments were productive at a frequency of about 87% or about 30%. Analyzed later, association rates of TCRs varied across HLA loci, with DRB1 most and HLA-C fewest.

Researchers ran the PCR with 60 Vbeta and 13 Jbeta primers. Clones were read by immunoSEQ multiplex PCR, and TCRdb kept only the in-frame ones, dropping some. Here the sample spans approximately 190,000 clones, about four fifths being singletons. A word on this clone: What it binds is unknown.

Deletions cut 2 bases from V and 2 bases from J, with 13 bases between. Germline V gives CDR1 SGHTS, CDR2 YDEGEE. CDR3 length: 15 residues. The chain recombines TRBV5-8 with TRBJ2-5; D perhaps matches TRBD2 (6 bases). This clonotype originated in a woman aged 45-65 years in good health and CMV-seropositive. Sequencing was done on a sample of PBMCs. CDR3 in DNA: TGTGCCAGCAGCTTTGGCATGGCGGGGCAAGAGACCCAGTACTTC. Its protein product is CASSFGMAGQETQYF.